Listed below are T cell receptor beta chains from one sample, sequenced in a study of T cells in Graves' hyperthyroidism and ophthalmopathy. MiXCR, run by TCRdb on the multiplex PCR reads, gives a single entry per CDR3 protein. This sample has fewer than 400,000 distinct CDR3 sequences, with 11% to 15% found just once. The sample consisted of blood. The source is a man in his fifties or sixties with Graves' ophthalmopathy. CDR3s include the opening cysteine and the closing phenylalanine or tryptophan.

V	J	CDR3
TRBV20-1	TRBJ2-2	CSAGDLLAPNTGELFF
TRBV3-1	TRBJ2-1	CASSQAGMVNEQFF
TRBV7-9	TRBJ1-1	CASSGPDVYTEAFF
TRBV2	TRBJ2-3	CASSETDRFTDTQYF
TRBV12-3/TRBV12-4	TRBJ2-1	CASLREAAAGNEQFF
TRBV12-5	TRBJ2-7	CASGLGTGLGEQYF
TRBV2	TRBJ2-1	CASSGWGGRAFENEQFF
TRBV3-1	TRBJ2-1	CASSQVQTSGGEQFF
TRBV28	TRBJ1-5	CASSIGGQGGDQPQHF
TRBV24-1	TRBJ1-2	CATSDLWGPAITPMNYGYTF
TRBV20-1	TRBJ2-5	CSAKDSLQETQYF
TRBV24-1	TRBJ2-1	CATSDRTSGHEQFF
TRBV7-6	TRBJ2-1	CASSLKLPSVGYNEQFF
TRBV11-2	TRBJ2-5	CASSLWESVETQYF
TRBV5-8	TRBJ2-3	CASSSISGLGTDTQYF
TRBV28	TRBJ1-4	CASSLVGGPLFF
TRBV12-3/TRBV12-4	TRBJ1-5	CASSKKGQGQPQHF
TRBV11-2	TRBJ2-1	CASSSQGSGRGYNEQFF
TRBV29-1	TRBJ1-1	CSVDSASRNAEAFF
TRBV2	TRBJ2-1	CASSVSGGNEQFF
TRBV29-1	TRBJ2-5	CSVEREVETQYF
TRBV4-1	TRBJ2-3	CASKGRGASTDTQYF
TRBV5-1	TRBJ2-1	CASSLVLAGAYNEQFF
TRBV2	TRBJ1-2	CASNVKGAYGYTF
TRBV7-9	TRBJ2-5	CASSLTPAGGPPETQYF
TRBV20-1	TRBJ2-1	CSASSGGRKYNEQFF
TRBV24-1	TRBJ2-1	CATSEGRYNEQFF
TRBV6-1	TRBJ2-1	CASSRSSGGSDEQFF
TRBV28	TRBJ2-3	CASSSPPDRGTDTQYF
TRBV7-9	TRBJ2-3	CASSLGGFTDTQYF
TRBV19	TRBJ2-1	CASSIVLGAPSYNEQFF
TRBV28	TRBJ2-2	CASSRTSLTGELFF
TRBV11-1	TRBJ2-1	CASSLVGGTGRNEQFF
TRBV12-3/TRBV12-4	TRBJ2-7	CASSYGGTGAYEQYF
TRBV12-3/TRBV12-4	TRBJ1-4	CASSFRLLMDGNEKLFF
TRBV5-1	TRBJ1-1	CASSNGATEAFF
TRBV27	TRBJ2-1	CASSLGTSVEKEQFF
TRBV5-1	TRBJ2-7	CASSLPSGDEQYF
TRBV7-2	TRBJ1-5	CASSATPNQPQHF
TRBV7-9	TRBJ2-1	CASSLALGLAGAEQFF
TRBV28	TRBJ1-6	CASNLSSPPAPLHF
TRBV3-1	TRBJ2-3	CASTTDRGYTQYF
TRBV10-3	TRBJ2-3	CAISGTSGRAGTDTQYF
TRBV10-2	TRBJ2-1	CASSGSGGNYNEQFF
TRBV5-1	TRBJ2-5	CVSSDDRAGGETQYF
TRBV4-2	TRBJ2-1	CASSLHWTTNNEQFF